The rows below give T cell receptor beta chains drawn from one sample of a study of T cell responses to AZD1222 COVID-19 vaccine. Sequenced by immunoSEQ multiplex PCR; TCRdb stores in-frame clones only, minus some. The sample gives 90,000 to 95,000 clones, 86% of which show up once; roughly 10% is in the top ten. The specimen was peripheral blood, collected on day 0 of AZD1222 vaccination. The source of these receptors is an adult in good health. CDR3s include the opening cysteine and the closing phenylalanine or tryptophan. Each record gives: D gene, V gene, J gene, clone size, CDR3 protein, CDR3 DNA. The D gene is left open where the match is weak. The size entry is marked missing in some rows and otherwise reads once, few, many or a size class.

-,TRBV5-1,TRBJ1-2,-,CASRRTESNYGYTF,TGCGCCAGCAGGCGGACAGAGTCAAACTATGGCTACACCTTC
TRBD2,TRBV30,TRBJ2-1,-,CAWSGSGGAGEQFF,TGTGCCTGGAGTGGTAGCGGGGGGGCCGGGGAGCAGTTCTTC
TRBD1,TRBV19,TRBJ1-1,-,CASSIPGTGYTEAFF,TGTGCCAGTAGTATCCCCGGGACAGGGTACACTGAAGCTTTCTTT
-,TRBV6-1,TRBJ2-2,once,CASSEVEVDSLSRTGELFF,TGTGCCAGCAGTGAGGTCGAAGTCGATTCGCTGAGTAGGACCGGGGAGCTGTTTTTT
-,TRBV3-1/TRBV3-2,TRBJ2-1,-,CASSQARISPQDEQFF,TGTGCCAGCAGCCAAGCGAGGATTAGCCCGCAGGATGAGCAGTTCTTC
TRBD1,TRBV28,TRBJ1-2,-,CASREQGANYGYTF,TGTGCCAGCAGGGAACAGGGGGCGAACTATGGCTACACCTTC
-,TRBV19,TRBJ2-5,-,CASSLHPPGVAETQYF,TGTGCCAGTAGTCTACACCCCCCGGGAGTCGCAGAGACCCAGTACTTC
TRBD1,TRBV6-5,TRBJ2-1,-,CASWTGTGSDEQFF,TGTGCCAGCTGGACCGGGACAGGGAGCGATGAGCAGTTCTTC
-,TRBV2,TRBJ1-3,few,CASSEKSGLGNTIYF,TGTGCCAGCAGTGAAAAGTCAGGCCTCGGAAACACCATATATTTT
TRBD1,TRBV11-2,TRBJ1-4,-,CASSSRDSEKLFF,TGTGCCAGCAGCTCCCGGGACAGTGAAAAACTGTTTTTT
-,TRBV6-5,TRBJ1-1,once,CASSFSGEAFF,TGTGCCAGCAGTTTTTCCGGTGAAGCTTTCTTT
TRBD1,TRBV19,TRBJ2-4,once,CASSISRDRGRRVVAKNIQYF,TGTGCCAGTAGTATATCCCGGGACAGGGGAAGGAGGGTTGTAGCCAAAAACATTCAGTACTTC
-,TRBV4-1,TRBJ2-7,-,CASSQVGDRRREQYF,TGCGCCAGCAGCCAAGTCGGAGATCGTCGTCGGGAGCAGTACTTC
-,TRBV28,TRBJ1-1,once,CASSHESSFRTEAFF,TGTGCCAGCAGCCATGAGTCCAGCTTTAGGACTGAAGCTTTCTTT
TRBD1,TRBV3-1/TRBV3-2,TRBJ2-7,-,CASSFGQGTRQQYF,TGTGCCAGCAGCTTTGGACAGGGAACACGTCAGCAGTACTTC
-,TRBV2,TRBJ2-7,few,CASRLTGYHEQYF,TGTGCCAGCAGGCTAACAGGGTACCACGAGCAGTACTTC
-,TRBV5-4,TRBJ2-1,-,CASSPIGLAGGEQFF,TGTGCCAGCAGCCCGATCGGACTGGCGGGTGGTGAGCAGTTCTTC
TRBD2,TRBV5-4,TRBJ2-5,-,CASSPGGGYQETQYF,TGTGCCAGCAGCCCGGGAGGGGGGTACCAAGAGACCCAGTACTTC
TRBD2,TRBV15,TRBJ2-1,-,CATSASGRANEQFF,TGTGCCACCAGCGCTAGCGGGAGGGCCAATGAGCAGTTCTTC
-,TRBV5-6,TRBJ1-5,-,CASSLKQPQHF,TGTGCCAGCAGCCTTAAACAGCCCCAGCATTTT
TRBD1,TRBV5-1,TRBJ2-3,-,CASSSGGTPDTQYF,TGCGCCAGCAGCTCAGGGGGCACCCCGGATACGCAGTATTTT
TRBD2,TRBV7-2,TRBJ2-5,-,CASSLAREQETQYF,TGTGCCAGCAGCTTAGCGCGGGAGCAAGAGACCCAGTACTTC
-,TRBV7-2,TRBJ1-6,-,CASSSDLPGTNSPLHF,TGTGCCAGCAGCTCGGACCTTCCGGGCACGAATTCACCCCTCCACTTT
-,TRBV25-1,TRBJ2-3,-,CASSVGTASGTDTQYF,TGTGCCAGCAGTGTAGGGACGGCCTCGGGCACAGATACGCAGTATTTT
TRBD1,TRBV5-1,TRBJ1-4,-,CASSIGQGGEKLFF,TGCGCCAGCAGCATTGGACAGGGAGGGGAAAAACTGTTTTTT
-,TRBV3-1/TRBV3-2,TRBJ2-2,-,CASSQGTWGTGELFF,TGTGCCAGCAGCCAGGGGACTTGGGGCACCGGGGAGCTGTTTTTT
TRBD1,TRBV28,TRBJ1-2,-,CASSWGQHYGYTF,TGTGCCAGCAGTTGGGGACAGCACTATGGCTACACCTTC
TRBD1,TRBV4-1,TRBJ2-1,-,CASSQEGTGYNEQFF,TGCGCCAGCAGCCAAGAAGGGACAGGCTACAATGAGCAGTTCTTC
TRBD1,TRBV7-2,TRBJ1-6,-,CASSPPGRQGGNSPLHF,TGTGCCAGCAGCCCGCCGGGAAGACAGGGTGGAAATTCACCCCTCCACTTT
-,TRBV4-1,TRBJ2-3,-,CASSQQGQDTQYF,TGCGCCAGCAGCCAACAGGGCCAAGATACGCAGTATTTT
-,TRBV11-2,TRBJ1-2,-,CASSLGLGGVPYGYTF,TGTGCCAGCAGCTTAGGATTAGGAGGGGTCCCCTATGGCTACACCTTC
-,TRBV30,TRBJ1-2,-,CAWSLPTANYGYTF,TGTGCCTGGTCCCTGCCGACAGCGAACTATGGCTACACCTTC
-,TRBV5-6,TRBJ2-6,-,CASSLKASGANVLTF,TGTGCCAGCAGCTTGAAGGCCTCTGGGGCCAACGTCCTGACTTTC
TRBD2,TRBV4-2,TRBJ2-5,-,CASSQGLAGGNKQETQYF,TGTGCCAGCAGCCAAGGACTAGCGGGAGGGAATAAACAAGAGACCCAGTACTTC
-,TRBV19,TRBJ1-2,-,CASSSTDGLGYTF,TGTGCCAGTAGTTCCACCGACGGGCTTGGCTACACCTTC
TRBD2,TRBV7-2,TRBJ2-5,-,CASSFTGGETQYF,TGTGCCAGCAGCTTTACGGGGGGGGAGACCCAGTACTTC
-,TRBV12-3/TRBV12-4,TRBJ1-6,-,CASSLRGNSPLHF,TGTGCCAGCAGTTTAAGGGGTAATTCACCCCTCCACTTT
-,TRBV18,TRBJ1-3,-,CASSPESGTGNTIYF,TGTGCCAGCTCACCAGAGTCGGGAACTGGGAACACCATATATTTT
TRBD1,TRBV30,TRBJ1-4,-,CAWREWGTGDEKLFF,TGTGCCTGGAGGGAATGGGGGACAGGGGATGAAAAACTGTTTTTT
-,TRBV6-2/TRBV6-3,TRBJ2-7,-,CASSVLGTLEQYF,TGTGCCAGCAGCGTTCTCGGGACACTCGAGCAGTACTTC
TRBD1,TRBV29-1,TRBJ1-4,-,CSVGTGGQGGKLFF,TGCAGCGTGGGAACGGGGGGCCAGGGGGGAAAACTGTTTTTT